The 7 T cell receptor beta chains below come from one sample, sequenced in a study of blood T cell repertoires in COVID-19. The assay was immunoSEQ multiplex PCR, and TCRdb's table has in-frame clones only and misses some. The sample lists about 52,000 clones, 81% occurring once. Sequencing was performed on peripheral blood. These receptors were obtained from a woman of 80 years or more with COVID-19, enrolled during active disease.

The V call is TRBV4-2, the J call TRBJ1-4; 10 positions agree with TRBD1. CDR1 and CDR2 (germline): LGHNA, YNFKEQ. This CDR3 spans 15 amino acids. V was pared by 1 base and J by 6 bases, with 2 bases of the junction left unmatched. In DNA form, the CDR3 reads TGTGCCAGCAGCCAAGCCGGGACAGGGGATGAAAAACTGTTTTTT. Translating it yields CASSQAGTGDEKLFF.

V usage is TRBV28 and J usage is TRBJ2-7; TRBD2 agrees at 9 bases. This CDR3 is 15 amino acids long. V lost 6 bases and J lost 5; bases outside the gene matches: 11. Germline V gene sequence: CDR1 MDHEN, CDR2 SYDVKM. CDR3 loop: CASRGGFSGSNEQYF. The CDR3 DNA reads TGTGCCAGCAGGGGGGGGTTTAGCGGGAGTAACGAGCAGTACTTC.

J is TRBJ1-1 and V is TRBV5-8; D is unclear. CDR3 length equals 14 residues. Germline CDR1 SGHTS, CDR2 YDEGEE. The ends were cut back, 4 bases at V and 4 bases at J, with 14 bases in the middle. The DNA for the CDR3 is TGTGCCAGCAGCCCACGCCTCCGGGGCACTGAAGCTTTCTTT. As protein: CASSPRLRGTEAFF. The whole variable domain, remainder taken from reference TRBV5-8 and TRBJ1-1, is EAGVTQSPTHLIKTRGQQATLRCSPISGHTSVYWYQQALGLGLQFLLWYDEGEERNRGNFPPRFSGRQFPNYSSELNVNALELEDSALYLCASSPRLRGTEAFFGQGTRLTVV.

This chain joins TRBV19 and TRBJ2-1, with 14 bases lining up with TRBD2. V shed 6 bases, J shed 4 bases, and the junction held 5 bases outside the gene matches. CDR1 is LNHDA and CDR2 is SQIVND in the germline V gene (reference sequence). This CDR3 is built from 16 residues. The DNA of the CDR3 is TGTGCCAGTAGACCGAGACTAGCGGGAGGGTACAATGAGCAGTTCTTC. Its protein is CASRPRLAGGYNEQFF.

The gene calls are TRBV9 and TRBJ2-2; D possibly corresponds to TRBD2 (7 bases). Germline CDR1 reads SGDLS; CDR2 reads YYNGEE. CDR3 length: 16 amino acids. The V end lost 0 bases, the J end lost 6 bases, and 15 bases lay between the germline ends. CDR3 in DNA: TGTGCCAGCAGCGTAGTCGATCGGGGGGCAGCCGGGGAGCTGTTTTTT. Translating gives CASSVVDRGAAGELFF. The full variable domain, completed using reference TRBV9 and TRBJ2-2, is DSGVTQTPKHLITATGQRVTLRCSPRSGDLSVYWYQQSLDQGLQFLIQYYNGEERAKGNILERFSAQQFPDLHSELNLSSLELGDSALYFCASSVVDRGAAGELFFGEGSRLTVL.

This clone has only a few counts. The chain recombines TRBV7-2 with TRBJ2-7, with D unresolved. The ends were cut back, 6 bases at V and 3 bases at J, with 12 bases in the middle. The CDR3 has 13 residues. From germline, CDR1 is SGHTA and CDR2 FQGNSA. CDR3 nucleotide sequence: TGTGCCAGCAGACCTTCAGGATACTACGAGCAGTACTTC. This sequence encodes CASRPSGYYEQYF.

For the CDR3, the DNA is TGTGCCACCAGTGATTTTCTTCGCGGGGAGCTGTTTTTT. Encoded protein: CATSDFLRGELFF. The gene calls are TRBV24-1 and TRBJ2-2, with D unresolved. CDR1 and CDR2 from the germline V gene are KGHDR and SFDVKD. Trimming removed 1 base at V and 7 bases at J, with 6 bases between. This CDR3 is 13 amino acids long.